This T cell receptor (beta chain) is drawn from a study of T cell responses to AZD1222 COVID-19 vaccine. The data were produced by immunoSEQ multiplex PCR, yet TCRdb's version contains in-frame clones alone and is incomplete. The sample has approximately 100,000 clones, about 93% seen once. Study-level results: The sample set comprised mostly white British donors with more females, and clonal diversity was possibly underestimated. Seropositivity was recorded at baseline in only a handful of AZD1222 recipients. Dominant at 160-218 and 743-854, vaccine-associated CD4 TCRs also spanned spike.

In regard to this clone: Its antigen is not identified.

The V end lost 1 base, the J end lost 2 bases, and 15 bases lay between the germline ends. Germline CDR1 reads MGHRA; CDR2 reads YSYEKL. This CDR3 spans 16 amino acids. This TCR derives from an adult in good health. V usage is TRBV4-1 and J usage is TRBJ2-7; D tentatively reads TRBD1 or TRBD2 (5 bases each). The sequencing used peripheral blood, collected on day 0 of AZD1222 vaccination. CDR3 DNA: TGCGCCAGCAGCCAAGTTTCGGGGCCCTTGCCCTACGAGCAGTACTTC. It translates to CASSQVSGPLPYEQYF.